This passage covers 8 T cell receptor beta chains from one sample sequenced in a study of cytotoxic CD8 clonotypes in ibrutinib-treated CLL. Profiling relied on immunoSEQ multiplex PCR, and the TCRdb table lists in-frame clones only, not all of them. The sample lists over 100,000 clones, approximately 85% occurring once. The input for sequencing was PBMCs, taken after 24 months of ibrutinib treatment. Source of these receptors: a human donor with chronic lymphocytic leukemia.

This chain joins TRBV7-2 and TRBJ2-4; no definite D call. V gave up 5 bases and J gave up 2 bases, with 10 bases separating them. The CDR3 consists of 14 residues. Germline CDR1 and CDR2: SGHTA and FQGNSA. CDR3 in amino acids: CASSLPMTKNIQYF. DNA of the CDR3: TGTGCCAGCAGCCTCCCCATGACCAAAAACATTCAGTACTTC. The full variable domain, its missing parts supplied by reference TRBV7-2 and TRBJ2-4, is GAGVSQSPSNKVTEKGKDVELRCDPISGHTALYWYRQSLGQGLEFLIYFQGNSAPDKSGLPSDRFSAERTGGSVSTLTIQRTQQEDSAVYLCASSLPMTKNIQYFGAGTRLSVL.

CDR3 region: CASSSRTSGSNEQYF. The CDR3 DNA reads as TGTGCCAGCAGTTCTCGGACTAGCGGGAGTAACGAGCAGTACTTC. The chain uses TRBV6-6 and TRBJ2-7; 13 bases line up with TRBD2. The CDR3 is 15 amino acids. With V trimmed by 4 bases and J by 5 bases, 5 bases remained unmatched. CDR1 and CDR2 (germline): MNHNY, SVGAGI (reference sequence).

The chain combines TRBV2 with TRBJ2-1, with D maybe TRBD2 (5 bases). Trimming pared 5 bases from V and 12 bases from J, leaving 14 bases between. Germline CDR1 SNHLY, CDR2 FYNNEI. This CDR3 is 12 amino acids long. The CDR3 sequence is CASSNKGARQFF. The CDR3 DNA is TGTGCCAGCAGTAATAAGGGAGCTAGGCAGTTCTTC. Based on the CDR3 plus reference TRBV2 and TRBJ2-1, the full variable domain is EPEVTQTPSHQVTQMGQEVILRCVPISNHLYFYWYRQILGQKVEFLVSFYNNEISEKSEIFDDQFSVERPDGSNFTLKIRSTKLEDSAMYFCASSNKGARQFFGPGTRLTVL.

The chain uses TRBV4-2 and TRBJ2-1; D uncertain. V shed 4 bases and J shed 6 bases, with 16 bases lying between them. The CDR3 is 15 residues long. CDR1 is LGHNA and CDR2 is YNFKEQ in the germline V gene. CDR3 sequence: CASSLRLEPLNEQFF. CDR3 DNA sequence: TGTGCCAGCAGCCTTAGACTGGAACCTCTCAATGAGCAGTTCTTC.

The chain couples TRBV15 to TRBJ1-2, with D possibly matching TRBD1 (5 bases). Deletions cut 1 base from V and 5 bases from J, with 14 bases between. The CDR3 has 15 residues. The germline gives CDR1 LNHNV, CDR2 YYDKDF (reference sequence). The CDR3 bases are TGTGCCACCAGCAGAGCTTCAGACAGAATATATGGCTACACCTTC. The encoded protein is CATSRASDRIYGYTF.

In its sample, this clone was seen once. The chain carries TRBV21-1 and TRBJ1-2. TRBV21-1 is labeled a pseudogene. The CDR3 is 13 amino acids. The CDR3, as DNA: TGTGCCAGCAGCAAAGTAACGGGGGGCGGCTACACCTTC. This sequence encodes CASSKVTGGGYTF.

In nucleotides, the CDR3 is TGTGCCTGTTCCCTTAAGAACGGGGAGCTGTTTTTT. Amino acid sequence: CACSLKNGELFF. The rearrangement links TRBV30 to TRBJ2-2; D not certain. CDR1 GTSNPN and CDR2 SVGIG come from the germline V gene (reference sequence). This CDR3 has 12 amino acids. Trimming took off 6 bases at V and 7 bases at J, with 12 bases between the two ends.

This chain links TRBV7-6 with TRBJ2-1, with 14 bases lining up with TRBD2. Per the germline V gene, CDR1 is SGHVS and CDR2 is FNYEAQ. This CDR3 region has 17 residues. The V segment lost 6 bases and the J segment 4 bases; nucleotides outside the gene matches: 8. CDR3: CASSHGTSGRSYNEQFF. CDR3 nucleotides: TGTGCCAGCAGTCACGGGACTAGCGGGAGATCATACAATGAGCAGTTCTTC. The entire variable domain, with the rest obtained from reference TRBV7-6 and TRBJ2-1, is as follows: GAGVSQSPRYKVTKRGQDVALRCDPISGHVSLYWYRQALGQGPEFLTYFNYEAQQDKSGLPNDRFSAERPEGSISTLTIQRTEQRDSAMYRCASSHGTSGRSYNEQFFGPGTRLTVL.